The clone carrying this T cell receptor beta chain was seen ten or more times. The antigen is undetermined. The read terminates 3 residues ahead of where the CDR3 ends, so the germline J gene completes it. TCRdb keeps only in-frame clones here, not all; method: immunoSEQ multiplex PCR. The sample is made up of about 66,000 clones, none counted only once. These data originate in a study of T cell clonality in common variable immunodeficiency. Study conclusions and caveats: In common variable immunodeficiency, TCR beta chains reportedly carried fewer deletions and N-nucleotide insertions.

The CDR3 consists of 16 residues. CDR1 is LGHNA and CDR2 is YNFKEQ in the germline V gene. V shed 1 base and J 0 bases; nucleotides not matched to a gene: 2. Source material: peripheral blood mononuclear cells. This chain joins TRBV4-2 and TRBJ2-5; 10 nucleotides match TRBD2. The clonotype was recovered from a person between 18 and 75 years old in good health. The CDR3 spells CASSQGTSGDQETQYF. The sequenced part of the CDR3 DNA is TGTGCCAGCAGCCAAGGTACTAGCGGGGACCAAGAGACC.